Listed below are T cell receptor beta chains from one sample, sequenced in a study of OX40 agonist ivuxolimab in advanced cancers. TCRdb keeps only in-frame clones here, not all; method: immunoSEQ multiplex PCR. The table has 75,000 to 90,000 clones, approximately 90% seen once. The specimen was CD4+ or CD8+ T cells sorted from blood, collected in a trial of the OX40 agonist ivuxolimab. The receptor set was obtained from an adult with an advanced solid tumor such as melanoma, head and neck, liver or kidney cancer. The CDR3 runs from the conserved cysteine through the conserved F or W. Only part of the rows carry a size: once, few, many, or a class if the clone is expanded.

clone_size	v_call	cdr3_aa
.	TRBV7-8	CASSLVGDSALYEQYF
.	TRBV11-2	CASSGDRGGTGELFF
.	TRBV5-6	CASSFGWESYYEQYF
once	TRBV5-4	CASSSRLAAYNEQFF
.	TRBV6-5	CASSDFGTTGYTF
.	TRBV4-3	CASSQDGVGGATDTQYF
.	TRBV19	CASSPGATGELFF
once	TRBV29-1	CSVGAESYEQYF
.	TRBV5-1	CASSLSGPRQYF
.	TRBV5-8	CASSSGGTGSPGNIQYF
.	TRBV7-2	CASSSDLRRETQYF
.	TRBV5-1	CASSLDSNNEQFF
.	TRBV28	CASSLIAWTGQQRINGYTF
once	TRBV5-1	CASSLDGAERTDTQYF
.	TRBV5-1	CASSPAVGRGNTIYF
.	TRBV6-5	CASSYSDLGGGNEQFF
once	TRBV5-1	CASSSGSFLYGYTF
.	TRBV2	CATRAQGGRGANVLTF
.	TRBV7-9	CASTPGQGAFDEQFF
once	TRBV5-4	CASSLDKFLNTEAFF
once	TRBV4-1	CASSVGTGTYEQYF
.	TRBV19	CASSSQGRTEAFF
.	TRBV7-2	CASSLSVSNQPQHF
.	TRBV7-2	CASSLAWGDTQYF
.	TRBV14	CASSQDFGLPGTDTQYF
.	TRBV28	CASSGGQTYQPQHF
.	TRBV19	CASSPGQGLGEYEQYF
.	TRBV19	CASSETGRTNQPQHF
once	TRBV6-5	CASRLDTRTGGEQYF
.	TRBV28	CASSSPGQGGNYGYTF
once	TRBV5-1	CASRGGMTSSYEQYF
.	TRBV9	CASSPRQGLNTEAFF
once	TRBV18	CASSPPGQGSQETQYF
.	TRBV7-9	CASSQGADVGYGYTF
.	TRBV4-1	CASSQSGLAGGPLLTGELFF
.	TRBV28	CASSPLNKGSHEQYF
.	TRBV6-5	CASKGGDWHEQYF
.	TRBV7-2	CASSLVPLAVAKNIQYF
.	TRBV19	CASSTIAGGNTGELFF
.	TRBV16	CASSPPGQGNGGYGYTF
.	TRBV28	CASSPTGTAHQKLFF
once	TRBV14	CASSHTGTSDLGETQYF
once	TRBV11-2	CASSLAGTGPYEQYF
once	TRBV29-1	CSLPGPTTLIFEAFF
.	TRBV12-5	CASGLFGVRYEQYF
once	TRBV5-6	CASSFGGQGQSYEQYF
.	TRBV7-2	CASAPGRIHSNQPQHF
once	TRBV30	CAWSGITGGGLYEQYF
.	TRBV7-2	CASSTANYGYTF
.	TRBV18	CASSRTVDQPQHF
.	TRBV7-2	CASSPPPGGGNEQFF
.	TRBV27	CASSLWFQETQYF
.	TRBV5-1	CASSWGAATTEAFF
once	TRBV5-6	CASSLVVDTQYF
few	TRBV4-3	CASSQDATGEWGEKLFF
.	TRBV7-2	CASSLRILGYTF
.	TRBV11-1	CASSLMVGTYNEQFF
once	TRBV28	CASTPLAQKRETQYF
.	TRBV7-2	CASSLVVMHEQFF